Listed below are T cell receptor beta chains from one sample, sequenced in a study of blood T cell repertoires in COVID-19. This table comes from immunoSEQ multiplex PCR, and its TCRdb copy is limited to in-frame clones, with some not included. This repertoire shows over 120,000 clones, 81% found once; its top ten account for over 8%. The sequencing input was peripheral blood. These receptors were taken from a human donor in a cohort sampled during active COVID-19. Both conserved end residues are part of each CDR3. Fields, in order: J gene, V gene, clone size, D gene, CDR3 protein, CDR3 DNA. D genes are given only for firm matches. Rows give clone size only sometimes, using once, few, many, or a class for an expanded clone.

>TRBJ1-6|TRBV23-1|NA|TRBD1
CASSQSPGQGLREERDNSPLHF
TGCGCCAGCAGTCAATCGCCTGGACAGGGCCTGAGGGAGGAGAGGGATAATTCACCCCTCCACTTT
>TRBJ1-5|TRBV5-6|NA|NA
CASSWSGGPGNQPQHF
TGTGCCAGCAGCTGGAGCGGGGGGCCGGGCAATCAGCCCCAGCATTTT
>TRBJ2-7|TRBV12-3/TRBV12-4|NA|NA
CASSLEDIYEQYF
TGTGCCAGCAGTTTAGAGGACATCTACGAGCAGTACTTC
>TRBJ2-5|TRBV9|NA|TRBD2
CASSPRTSLGGETQYF
TGTGCCAGCAGCCCTCGGACTAGTTTGGGGGGGGAGACCCAGTACTTC
>TRBJ1-1|TRBV18|NA|NA
CASSLYRAGNTEAFF
TGTGCCAGCTCACTATACAGGGCGGGGAACACTGAAGCTTTCTTT
>TRBJ1-2|TRBV28|NA|NA
CASSLWNTGYTF
TGTGCCAGCAGTTTATGGAACACAGGTTACACCTTC
>TRBJ2-4|TRBV7-2|few|TRBD2
CASSPPQLAGRGIQYF
TGTGCCAGCAGCCCGCCCCAACTAGCGGGACGTGGCATTCAGTACTTC
>TRBJ1-6|TRBV5-1|NA|NA
CASSLAAGNNSPLHF
TGCGCCAGCAGCTTGGCAGCAGGGAATAATTCACCCCTCCACTTT
>TRBJ1-1|TRBV6-6|NA|NA
CASSPGIRGAEAFF
TGTGCCAGCAGTCCCGGGATTCGGGGTGCTGAAGCTTTCTTT
>TRBJ2-1|TRBV24-1|NA|NA
CATSGGGAANNEQFF
TGTGCCACCAGTGGGGGTGGGGCAGCCAACAATGAGCAGTTCTTC
>TRBJ2-7|TRBV7-2|NA|NA
CASSLYYEQYF
TGTGCCAGCAGCCTCTACTACGAGCAGTACTTC
>TRBJ1-3|TRBV2|NA|TRBD1
CASSEFWTGHSGNTIYF
TGTGCCAGCAGTGAATTTTGGACAGGGCATTCTGGAAACACCATATATTTT
>TRBJ2-5|TRBV5-1|NA|NA
CASSLGPNQETQYF
TGCGCCAGCAGCTTGGGGCCAAACCAAGAGACCCAGTACTTC
>TRBJ2-7|TRBV18|once|NA
CASSLQETYEQYF
TGTGCCAGCTCGCTACAGGAAACCTACGAGCAGTACTTC
>TRBJ2-2|TRBV7-9|NA|TRBD1
CASSLAQGAPGELFF
TGTGCCAGCAGCTTAGCCCAGGGGGCCCCCGGGGAGCTGTTTTTT
>TRBJ2-5|TRBV2|many|NA
CASGGGTQYF
TGTGCCAGCGGAGGCGGGACCCAGTACTTC
>TRBJ2-2|TRBV19|NA|NA
CASSIDGADTGELFF
TGTGCCAGTAGTATAGATGGGGCCGACACCGGGGAGCTGTTTTTT
>TRBJ2-4|TRBV2|NA|TRBD1
CASSPRGQALNF
TGTGCCAGCAGTCCCAGGGGGCAAGCGTTGAACTTC
>TRBJ1-1|TRBV18|NA|NA
CASSLQDYTEAFF
TGTGCCAGCTCACTTCAGGACTACACTGAAGCTTTCTTT
>TRBJ2-3|TRBV12-5|NA|NA
CASGLVRLGAPHTDTQYF
TGTGCTAGTGGTTTGGTACGTTTGGGGGCCCCCCACACAGATACGCAGTATTTT
>TRBJ2-1|TRBV5-5|NA|NA
CASSLVAGPLSYNEQFF
TGTGCCAGCAGCTTGGTGGCGGGACCGCTCTCCTACAATGAGCAGTTCTTC
>TRBJ2-5|TRBV7-2|NA|NA
CASSLVRETQYF
TGTGCCAGCAGCTTAGTGCGGGAGACCCAGTACTTC
>TRBJ2-7|TRBV28|once|TRBD2
CASRLAGAQEQYF
TGTGCCAGCAGGCTAGCGGGAGCCCAAGAGCAGTACTTC
>TRBJ1-1|TRBV28|NA|NA
CASSLPGQLNTEAFF
TGTGCCAGCAGTCTTCCGGGACAACTAAACACTGAAGCTTTCTTT
>TRBJ2-3|TRBV15|NA|NA
CATSSPPTDTQYF
TGTGCCACCAGCAGTCCTCCCACAGATACGCAGTATTTT
>TRBJ2-3|TRBV7-8|NA|NA
CASSRRDSRTDTQYF
TGTGCCAGCAGCCGGAGGGACAGCAGAACAGATACGCAGTATTTT
>TRBJ2-7|TRBV9|NA|TRBD1
CASSVRGDRGRGEQYF
TGTGCCAGCAGCGTTAGGGGGGACAGGGGGCGCGGCGAGCAGTACTTC
>TRBJ2-1|TRBV27|NA|TRBD2
CASNLKRDSYNEQFF
TGTGCCAGCAATCTCAAGCGGGACTCCTACAATGAGCAGTTCTTC